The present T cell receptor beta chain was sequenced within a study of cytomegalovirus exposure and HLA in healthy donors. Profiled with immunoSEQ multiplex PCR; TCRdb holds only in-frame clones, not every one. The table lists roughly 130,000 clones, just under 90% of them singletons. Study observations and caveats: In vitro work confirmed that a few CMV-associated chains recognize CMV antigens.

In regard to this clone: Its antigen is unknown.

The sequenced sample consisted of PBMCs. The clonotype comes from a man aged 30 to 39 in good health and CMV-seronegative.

CDR3 loop: CASSPRQGRSYNEQFF. In nucleotides, the CDR3 is TGTGCCAGCAGCCCACGACAGGGGCGCTCCTACAATGAGCAGTTCTTC. The gene calls are TRBV7-9 and TRBJ2-1; 8 bases are shared with TRBD1. CDR1 is SEHNR, CDR2 FQNEAQ, per germline (reference sequence). Trimming cost V 5 bases and J 0 bases; bases outside gene matches: 6. The CDR3 contains 16 residues.